Described below is a single TCR beta chain sequence and its context. The antigen is undetermined. These data originate in a study of cytomegalovirus exposure and HLA in healthy donors. The PCR was carried out with 60 Vbeta primers and 13 Jbeta primers. TCRdb's copy holds only in-frame clones and misses some; the assay was immunoSEQ multiplex PCR. The repertoire holds about 160,000 clones, with roughly 80% as singletons. The study's findings and limits: In vitro assays verified that three CMV-associated chains recognized CMV antigens specifically. A later analysis linked a missense DCLRE1C variant to TCR beta V- and J-gene trimming. In a later analysis, about 17,000 TCR beta sequences were associated with HLA alleles at 0.05 false discovery rate.

Healthy individuals who donated bone marrow served as the donors. Sequenced material: PBMCs. This receptor was identified in a woman aged 25 to 39 in good health and CMV-seropositive.

In nucleotides, the CDR3 is TGTGCCAGCTCTCCGGGCGACAGGGACGAATACGAGCAGTACTTC. Protein: CASSPGDRDEYEQYF. The genes are TRBV7-9 and TRBJ2-7; 7 bases line up with TRBD1. The V gene's germline CDR1 is SEHNR and CDR2 FQNEAQ (reference sequence). The CDR3 has 15 amino acids. After removal of 8 bases from V and 4 bases from J, the junction contained 14 bases not matched to a gene.